This T cell receptor (beta chain) was identified in a study of blood T cell repertoires in COVID-19. Study summary: Italy, Spain and the United States were the sources of the convalescent and acute COVID-19 samples. In each case, the material was cDNA or gDNA derived from T cells, B-cell-depleted T cells, or PBMCs.

Between the trimmed V and J ends, which lost 1 base and 5 bases, there was a span of 12 bases. This CDR3 has 14 amino acids. CDR1 MNHNY and CDR2 SVGAGI come from the germline V gene (reference sequence). Authors' analysis steps: The assay estimated nucleated cells by amplifying reference gene primers. The table came from immunoSEQ multiplex PCR; TCRdb's copy has only in-frame clones and leaves some out. That table gives V, J and clone size, and the DNA gave D and trimming. Altogether 130,000 or so clones are present, roughly 71% being singletons, with the ten largest covering roughly a fifth. The sequenced sample was peripheral blood. The rearrangement joins TRBV6-6 to TRBJ2-7; D call uncertain. This TCR came from a man aged 80 or over with acute or convalescent COVID-19. The CDR3, as DNA: TGTGCCAGCAGTTACTTAGAAACCGTCGACGAGCAGTACTTC. It is translated as CASSYLETVDEQYF.